A single sample is the source of the 3 T cell receptor beta chains below, sequenced in a study of PD-1 blockade in classical Hodgkin lymphoma. In every patient, relapse followed autologous stem cell transplantation, while exposure to brentuximab vedotin differed. The repertoire was sequenced with immunoSEQ multiplex PCR; TCRdb's copy has only in-frame clones and lacks some. The data contain over 20,000 clones, 60% to 80% of them singletons. The material was peripheral blood mononuclear cells (PBMCs), obtained at baseline. These receptors were obtained from a human donor with classical Hodgkin lymphoma.

The chain couples TRBV4-3 to TRBJ2-6; the D is unclear. The germline gives CDR1 LGHNA, CDR2 YSLEER. This CDR3 region has 15 residues. V was pared by 4 bases and J by 3 bases, with 10 bases between. The CDR3 loop is CASSPGFGGANVLTF. Here the CDR3 DNA reads TGCGCCAGCAGCCCCGGGTTTGGTGGGGCCAACGTCCTGACTTTC.

The chain carries TRBV5-1 and TRBJ2-7; 7 bases map to TRBD1. V was clipped by 0 bases and J by 2 bases; unmatched bases: 2. Germline V CDR1 and CDR2: SGHRS, YFSETQ. The CDR3 has 14 residues. CDR3: CASSLAGTAYEQYF. In DNA, the CDR3 is TGCGCCAGCAGCTTGGCCGGGACAGCCTACGAGCAGTACTTC.

The chain recombines TRBV7-8 with TRBJ1-6; 8 bases are a match to TRBD1. The CDR3 is 17 residues long. The junction had 16 bases not matched to a gene; V was cut back by 5 bases and J by 10 bases. The germline V gene encodes CDR1 SGHVS and CDR2 FQNEAQ. Here the CDR3 reads CASSHYLVTGVGSPLHF. CDR3 bases: TGTGCCAGCAGCCATTATCTGGTGACAGGGGTTGGATCACCCCTCCACTTT.